The table lists the clone carrying this TCR beta chain with many counts. This CDR3 has 15 amino acids. Germline CDR1 reads SGHKS; CDR2 reads YYEKEE (reference sequence). V was pared by 2 bases and J by 3 bases, with 15 bases between. Prior to thyroid surgery, none of the patients had received any treatment. The entry originates in a study of metastatic and nonmetastatic thyroid tumors. In the original workflow: Clinicopathological groups supplied CDR3 differences that were used to build a distant-metastasis classifier for papillary thyroid cancer. With MiXCR, TCRdb reprocessed the PCR reads. None of the V and J calls come from the authors' own analysis; TCRdb made them. The sample includes tens of thousands of clones, roughly 22% of them seen just once.

This receptor was taken from a female donor with papillary thyroid cancer or a benign thyroid nodule (not recorded which). Some clones in this sample may be carry-over from other donors' samples. Sequenced material: blood. The V gene is TRBV5-5, the J gene TRBJ2-7; D not certain. This CDR3 is CASSFSGYPLYEQYF. The CDR3, as DNA: TGTGCCAGCAGCTTCTCGGGTTACCCCCTCTACGAGCAGTACTTC.